This T cell receptor (beta chain) is from a study of cytomegalovirus exposure and HLA in healthy donors. Looking at the study overall: The approximately 680 first-cohort repertoires and the 95 to 150 validation repertoires shared the same platform, a later analysis reported.

The donors were part of the validation cohort, which consisted of roughly 120 subjects and was separate from the first cohort of several hundred subjects. CDR1 is MNHEY and CDR2 is SMNVEV in the germline V gene (reference sequence). This CDR3 is 16 amino acids long. J was trimmed by 6 bases and V by 5 bases; bases with no gene match: 12. In regard to this clone: The antigen remains undetermined.

Findings of the study overall: Some public TCRs appeared in many individuals, while most sequences were rare.

The table came from immunoSEQ multiplex PCR; TCRdb's copy has only in-frame clones and leaves some out. The data hold more than 150,000 clones, with roughly 84% observed a single time. The clonotype was recovered from a man aged 18 to 29 in good health and CMV-seropositive. The chain joins TRBV27 to TRBJ2-4; the match to TRBD2 covers 8 bases. Sequencing was done on a sample of PBMCs. The CDR3 coding sequence is TGTGCCAGCAGTCCCCAGGGCGCCGGGAGGGGAAACATTCAGTACTTC. Its protein is CASSPQGAGRGNIQYF.